The 17 T cell receptor beta chains below all came from one sample that was sequenced in a study of T-cell reconstitution after alpha-beta-depleted transplantation in children. Unique molecular identifiers tagged the TCRbeta library. A single record per CDR3 protein comes from TCRdb applying MiXCR to the PCR reads. There are 100,000 to 130,000 distinct CDR3 sequences in the sample; 5.5% to 6.5% occur only once, and about 23% lies in the top ten. The source was PBMCs, mostly from graft donor cells, collected 360 days after TCRalphabeta/CD19-depleted stem cell transplant. The receptors derive from a male patient aged 2-15 years who had a stem cell transplant for acute lymphoblastic leukemia, so the T cells may come from the graft donor.

This clonotype was observed at least ten times. The chain couples TRBV28 to TRBJ2-2; D is unresolved. The ends were cut back, 6 bases at V and 4 bases at J, with 15 bases in the middle. The CDR3 is 15 amino acids. Per the germline V gene, CDR1 is MDHEN and CDR2 is SYDVKM. Written as DNA, the CDR3 is TGTGCCAGCAGGCAAGACACCCTGGCCACCGGGGAGCTGTTTTTT. Its protein is CASRQDTLATGELFF.

This clonotype has at least ten counts. The gene calls are TRBV25-1 and TRBJ1-1; D perhaps matches TRBD1 (6 bases). The germline V and J ends were trimmed by 2 bases and 1 base, with 8 bases remaining between them. Germline V CDR1 and CDR2: MGHDK, SYGVNS. The CDR3 sequence is 14 residues long. The CDR3 region has the DNA TGTGCCAGCAGTGAACAGGGGAGGAACACTGAAGCTTTCTTT. Translated: CASSEQGRNTEAFF. Using reference TRBV25-1 and TRBJ1-1 for the parts outside the CDR3, the full variable domain is EADIYQTPRYLVIGTGKKITLECSQTMGHDKMYWYQQDPGMELHLIHYSYGVNSTEKGDLSSESTVSRIRTEHFPLTLESARPSHTSQYLCASSEQGRNTEAFFGQGTRLTVV.

This clonotype showed up many times. This chain joins TRBV9 and TRBJ2-3, with TRBD1 matching over 7 bases. V was clipped by 4 bases and J by 1 base; unmatched bases: 6. Germline-derived CDR1 and CDR2 are SGDLS and YYNGEE. CDR3 length: 15 residues. The CDR3 region is CASSFPGQRTDTQYF. The CDR3 DNA sequence: TGTGCCAGCAGCTTCCCGGGACAGCGCACAGATACGCAGTATTTT. Combining the CDR3 with reference TRBV9 and TRBJ2-3 gives the whole variable domain DSGVTQTPKHLITATGQRVTLRCSPRSGDLSVYWYQQSLDQGLQFLIQYYNGEERAKGNILERFSAQQFPDLHSELNLSSLELGDSALYFCASSFPGQRTDTQYFGPGTRLTVL.

This chain connects TRBV27 to TRBJ2-6; no firm D call. The CDR3 contains 14 residues. Germline values: CDR1 MNHEY, CDR2 SMNVEV (reference sequence). The V gene lost 0 bases and the J gene lost 2 bases, with 2 bases spanning the gap. Here the CDR3 DNA reads TGTGCCAGCAGTTTATCGGCTGGGGCCAACGTCCTGACTTTC. It codes for CASSLSAGANVLTF.

The rearrangement links TRBV10-2 to TRBJ2-4; 7 nucleotides agree with TRBD1. Germline CDR1 reads WSHSY; CDR2 reads SAAADI. The CDR3 extends over 15 amino acids. J gave up 1 base and V 3 bases, and 3 bases lay outside the gene matches. The CDR3 loop reads CASSERGRAKNIQYF. The DNA for the CDR3 is TGCGCCAGCAGTGAAAGGGGGCGCGCCAAAAACATTCAGTACTTC.

This clonotype has just a few counts. The chain uses TRBV10-3 and TRBJ2-3; D unresolved. This CDR3 comprises 12 residues. Trimming took off 9 bases at V and 3 bases at J, with 10 bases between the two ends. The germline V gene has CDR1 ENHRY and CDR2 SYGVKD. The CDR3 sequence is CAIWQETDTQYF. Written as DNA, the CDR3 is TGTGCCATATGGCAGGAGACAGATACGCAGTATTTT.

This clonotype was seen repeatedly, ten times or more. DNA of the CDR3: TGTGCCAGCGGACTAGCGTCCGGGGAGCTGTTTTTT. Translating it yields CASGLASGELFF. The chain employs TRBV7-9 and TRBJ2-2; 9 bases map to TRBD2. CDR1 is SEHNR, CDR2 FQNEAQ, per germline (reference sequence). The CDR3 extends over 12 amino acids. V lost 8 bases and J lost 6; bases outside the gene matches: 1.

The V gene is TRBV27, the J gene TRBJ2-1, with no clear D. V dropped 0 bases and J dropped 6 bases, with 12 bases sitting between them. The germline V gene has CDR1 MNHEY and CDR2 SMNVEV (reference sequence). The CDR3 length is 15 residues. The CDR3 nucleotides are TGTGCCAGCAGTTTATCGGTCCGGGTCGGCAATGAGCAGTTCTTC. Translated, it gives CASSLSVRVGNEQFF.

The sample holds many counts of this clonotype. This chain joins TRBV7-9 and TRBJ2-1; D ambiguous. V gave up 5 bases and J gave up 8 bases, with 13 bases separating them. CDR3 size: 13 residues. CDR1 is SEHNR, CDR2 FQNEAQ, per germline (reference sequence). CDR3 nucleotides: TGTGCCAGCAGCCCGTTCTCCCCCCATGAGCAGTTCTTC. The encoded protein is CASSPFSPHEQFF.

V gene TRBV9 combines with J gene TRBJ1-5, with unresolved D. The CDR3 consists of 13 residues. CDR1 is SGDLS and CDR2 is YYNGEE in the germline V gene. Trimming took 0 bases from V and 7 from J, leaving 8 bases between them. The chain's CDR3 is CASSVGDRQPQHF. The DNA for the CDR3 is TGTGCCAGCAGCGTAGGAGATCGGCAGCCCCAGCATTTT.

This clonotype was counted many times. The CDR3 here is CASSFGSLYNEQFF. CDR3 bases: TGTGCCAGCAGTTTCGGTTCCCTCTACAATGAGCAGTTCTTC. This rearrangement joins TRBV27 to TRBJ2-1, with D unresolved. There are 14 residues in the CDR3. V dropped 3 bases and J dropped 3 bases, with 9 bases sitting between them. CDR1 is MNHEY, CDR2 SMNVEV, per germline (reference sequence).

This clonotype was seen at least ten times. This chain joins TRBV5-1 and TRBJ2-7; D may correspond to TRBD1 or TRBD2 (5 bases each). Looked up from germline, CDR1 is SGHRS and CDR2 is YFSETQ. The CDR3 loop spans 13 amino acids. With 5 bases removed from V and 3 bases from J, the gap between germline ends came to 12 bases. The CDR3, as DNA: TGCGCCAGCAGTTGGGGACCTGTCTACGAGCAGTACTTC. Protein sequence: CASSWGPVYEQYF. The full variable domain, its missing parts supplied by reference TRBV5-1 and TRBJ2-7, is KAGVTQTPRYLIKTRGQQVTLSCSPISGHRSVSWYQQTPGQGLQFLFEYFSETQRNKGNFPGRFSGRQFSNSRSEMNVSTLELGDSALYLCASSWGPVYEQYFGPGTRLTVT.

The V call is TRBV9, the J call TRBJ2-1; D is possibly TRBD2 (5 bases). V was trimmed by 0 bases and J by 0 bases, leaving 7 bases between them. Germline CDR1 is SGDLS and CDR2 is YYNGEE. This CDR3 contains 15 residues. CDR3 amino acids: CASSVAGISYNEQFF. In DNA form, the CDR3 reads TGTGCCAGCAGCGTAGCGGGGATCTCCTACAATGAGCAGTTCTTC.

In its sample, this clonotype was seen many times. The chain joins TRBV5-1 to TRBJ2-1; 12 bases agree with TRBD2. The length of the CDR3 is 18 residues. The V gene end was trimmed by 4 bases and the J gene end by 9 bases; junction bases not matched to a gene: 17. From germline, CDR1 is SGHRS and CDR2 YFSETQ. This chain's CDR3 is CASSLLAGGPKLGSEQFF. The CDR3 DNA sequence: TGCGCCAGCAGCCTCCTAGCGGGAGGGCCTAAATTGGGCAGTGAGCAGTTCTTC.

The sample holds a few counts of this clonotype. Written as DNA, the CDR3 is TGTGCCAGCAGCCCGGGACTAGAGTTGTACGAGCAGTACTTC. Its protein is CASSPGLELYEQYF. This rearrangement joins TRBV7-6 to TRBJ2-7, with TRBD2 identical over 8 bases. V lost 5 bases to trimming and J lost 4 bases; unmatched junction nucleotides: 7. This CDR3 spans 14 amino acids. Germline assignment: CDR1 SGHVS and CDR2 FNYEAQ.

This clonotype has a count of ten or more. The chain uses TRBV6-2 or TRBV6-3 and TRBJ2-1, with 7 nucleotides matching TRBD1. V dropped 4 bases and J dropped 8; count of bases not matched to a gene: 5. Germline CDR1 and CDR2: MNHEY and SVGEGT. The CDR3 has 13 amino acids. In DNA form, the CDR3 reads TGTGCCAGCAGTTGGACAGGTAAAGATGAGCAGTTCTTC. Protein product: CASSWTGKDEQFF.

The V and J genes are TRBV7-2 and TRBJ2-5, with D perhaps matching TRBD1 (5 bases). Per the germline V gene, CDR1 is SGHTA and CDR2 is FQGNSA. The CDR3 sequence is 14 residues long. Trimming took off 1 base at V and 5 bases at J, with 11 bases between the two ends. The CDR3 here is CASSLDWKGETQYF. CDR3 sequence (DNA): TGTGCCAGCAGCTTAGACTGGAAGGGGGAGACCCAGTACTTC.